The present T cell receptor (beta chain) was sequenced within a study of Graves' ophthalmopathy and Graves' hyperthyroidism (dated by TCRdb to between 2018 and 2020). Looking at the study overall: Peripheral blood was collected at initial diagnosis, before any treatment. In total, 135 blood samples were TCR-sequenced: approximately 42 ophthalmopathy, some 75 hyperthyroidism and about 17 hyperthyroidism-to-ophthalmopathy patients. To tell Graves' ophthalmopathy apart from Graves' hyperthyroidism, and to predict which patients would progress to ophthalmopathy, the study relied on TCR beta repertoire signatures. To explore V-J signatures that separate ophthalmopathy from hyperthyroidism, a discovery set of about a hundred patients was enrolled, consisting of fewer than 45 with ophthalmopathy and approximately 57 with stable hyperthyroidism. An independent validation cohort was composed of fewer than 20 hyperthyroidism patients and around 16 patients who later progressed from hyperthyroidism to ophthalmopathy. Once sampling was done, hyperthyroidism patients were given methimazole at a starting dose of 30 mg daily, while ophthalmopathy patients were given high-dose intravenous methylprednisolone. In over 5 hyperthyroidism patients, the T-cell repertoire of thyroid tissue was compared with the T-cell repertoire of blood.

TCR beta CDR3 regions were amplified from RNA transcripts for repertoire sequencing. HTBI primers and the Qiagen OneStep RT-PCR kit were used in a first-round RT-PCR, which was followed by a second-round multiplex PCR, size selection and purification. Sequencing of the libraries was carried out on an Illumina HiSeq2000 in paired-end mode with 100 bp reads. In the original analysis: Reads were processed with SOAPnuke, discarding reads with adapters, uncalled bases, mean Phred below 15, or no exact constant-primer or identifier match. COPE v1.2.5 was used to merge high-quality paired reads. Each unique nucleotide sequence was defined as a clonotype, and clonotypes were aligned to IMGT TRB V, D and J references with MiTCR v1.1. The analysis was limited to V-J combinations with a frequency above 0.0001, which together covered about 99% of repertoires. A TCR clonal expansion and chaos score per V-J combination was defined as the ratio of F50 clonal expansion to chaos observed in the TCRdist matrix. Features were reduced by Welch's t-statistics and random forest to some 13 V-J combinations, which fed a naive Bayes classifier. Thyroid-blood repertoire similarity was quantified with the Morisita-Horn index. The public reads were reanalyzed by TCRdb: fastp trimming at Q25, MiXCR alignment, in-frame beta chains only. Each entry merges the rows of one CDR3 protein and shows their most common DNA and genes. These V and J calls rely on TCRdb rather than the paper's analysis. A total of around 50,000 distinct CDR3 sequences appear in this sample, about 50% of them only once. In total, the top ten clones hold 23% of the sample.

The CDR3 numbers 13 residues from cysteine through phenylalanine. Of the read, only the CDR3 DNA is kept; its 39 bases are in frame from base 1. CDR1 and CDR2 are drawn from the germline V gene (reference sequence): MNHEY, SMNVEV. V sheds 2 bases and J sheds 8 bases, leaving 12 bases between their ends. Study-level results and caveats: In validation, the model predicted ophthalmopathy progression with more than 55% sensitivity and about 77% specificity; some 13 predicted patients were CT-confirmed with GO in a median of approximately 6.5 months. In cross-validation, the 13-signature model distinguished ophthalmopathy from stable hyperthyroidism with less than 90% sensitivity and about 81% specificity, while in the test set the corresponding values were about 80% and 75%. No statistical method was used to set the sample size in advance, and the investigators knew which group each participant was assigned to. Most expanded thyroid clonotypes with frequency above 0.001 were also detected in blood, suggesting blood repertoires may reflect the thyroid immune response.

Ophthalmopathy patients had moderately to severely active disease, Clinical Activity Score of at least 3, NOSPECS grade of at least 4, and disease duration under 3 months. Patients with other autoimmune diseases, uncontrolled infections, pregnancy or lactation were excluded from the study. Clinical symptoms, serum thyroxine, TRAb, thyroid ultrasound and orbital computed tomography were used for diagnosis. Using Ficoll-Paque density gradient centrifugation, PBMCs were isolated from 10 ml of fresh peripheral blood. Trizol reagent was used to extract the total RNA, and its quality was then checked on an Agilent 2100 Bioanalyzer. This clonotype has at least ten counts. There is no known antigen for this receptor. No qualities accompany the bases; no much larger clone lies one base away.

The sequence derives from an adult man with Graves' ophthalmopathy. Source material: peripheral blood. The V gene is TRBV27 and the J gene is TRBJ1-1; the D gene is perhaps TRBD1, on 5 matching bases. The DNA is TGTGCCAGCAGTTTAGGAGGGCGGACAGAAGCTTTCTTT. It specifies CASSLGGRTEAFF.